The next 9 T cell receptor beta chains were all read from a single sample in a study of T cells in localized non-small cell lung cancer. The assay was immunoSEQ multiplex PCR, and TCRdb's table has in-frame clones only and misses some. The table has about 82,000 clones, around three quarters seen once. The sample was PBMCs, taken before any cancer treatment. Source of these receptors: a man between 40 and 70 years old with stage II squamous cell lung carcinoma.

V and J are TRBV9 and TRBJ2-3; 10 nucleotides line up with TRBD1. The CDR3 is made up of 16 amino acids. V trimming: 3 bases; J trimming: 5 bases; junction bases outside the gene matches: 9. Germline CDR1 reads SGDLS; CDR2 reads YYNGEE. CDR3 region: CASSAQPGQGLDTQYF. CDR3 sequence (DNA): TGTGCCAGCAGCGCGCAACCGGGACAGGGGTTAGATACGCAGTATTTT.

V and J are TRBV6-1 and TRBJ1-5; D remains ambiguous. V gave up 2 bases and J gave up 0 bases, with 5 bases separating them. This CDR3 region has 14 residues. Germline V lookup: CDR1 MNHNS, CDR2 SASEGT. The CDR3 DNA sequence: TGTGCCAGCAGTGAAATAGGTAGCAATCAGCCCCAGCATTTT. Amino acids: CASSEIGSNQPQHF.

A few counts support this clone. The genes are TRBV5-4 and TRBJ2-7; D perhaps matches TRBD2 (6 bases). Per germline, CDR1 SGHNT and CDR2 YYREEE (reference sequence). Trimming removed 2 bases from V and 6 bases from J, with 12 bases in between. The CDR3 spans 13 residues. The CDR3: CASSFGGSGEQYF. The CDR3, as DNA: TGTGCCAGCAGCTTTGGAGGGTCTGGCGAGCAGTACTTC.

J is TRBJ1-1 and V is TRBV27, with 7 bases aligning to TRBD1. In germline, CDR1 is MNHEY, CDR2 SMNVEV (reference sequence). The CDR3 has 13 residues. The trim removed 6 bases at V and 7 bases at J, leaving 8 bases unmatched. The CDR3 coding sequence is TGTGCCAGCAGAGCAGGGGGACGAGTTGAAGCTTTCTTT. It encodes CASRAGGRVEAFF.

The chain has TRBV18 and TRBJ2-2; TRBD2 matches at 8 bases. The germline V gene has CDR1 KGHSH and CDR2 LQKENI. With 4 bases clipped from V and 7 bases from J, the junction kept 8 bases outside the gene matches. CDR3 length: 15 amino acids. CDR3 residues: CASSQFSGTGGELFF. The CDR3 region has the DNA TGTGCCAGCTCACAATTTAGCGGGACCGGCGGGGAGCTGTTTTTT.

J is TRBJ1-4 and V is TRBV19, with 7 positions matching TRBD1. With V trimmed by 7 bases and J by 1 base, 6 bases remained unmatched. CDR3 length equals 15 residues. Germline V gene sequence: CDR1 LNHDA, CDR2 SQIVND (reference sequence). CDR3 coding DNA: TGTGCCAGTACGGGACAGCGTCAAACTAATGAAAAACTGTTTTTT. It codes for CASTGQRQTNEKLFF.

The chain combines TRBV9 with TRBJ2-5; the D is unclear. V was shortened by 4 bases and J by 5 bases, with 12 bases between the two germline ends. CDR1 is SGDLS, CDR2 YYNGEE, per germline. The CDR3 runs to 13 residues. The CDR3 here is CASSPSVQETQYF. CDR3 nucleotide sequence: TGTGCCAGCAGCCCGAGCGTCCAGGAGACCCAGTACTTC.

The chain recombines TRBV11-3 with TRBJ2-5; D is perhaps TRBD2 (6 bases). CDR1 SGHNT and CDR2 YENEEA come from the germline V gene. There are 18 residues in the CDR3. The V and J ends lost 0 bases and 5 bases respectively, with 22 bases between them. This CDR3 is CASSLDSGGDRGRETQYF. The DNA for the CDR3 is TGTGCCAGCAGCTTAGATTCCGGCGGGGACCGGGGAAGGGAGACCCAGTACTTC.

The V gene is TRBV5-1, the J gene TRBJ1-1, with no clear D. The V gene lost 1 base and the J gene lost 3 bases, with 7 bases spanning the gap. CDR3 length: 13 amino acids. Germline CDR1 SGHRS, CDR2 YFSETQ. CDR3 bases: TGCGCCAGCAGCTTGATCACCGACACTGAAGCTTTCTTT. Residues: CASSLITDTEAFF. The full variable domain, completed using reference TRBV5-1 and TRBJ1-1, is KAGVTQTPRYLIKTRGQQVTLSCSPISGHRSVSWYQQTPGQGLQFLFEYFSETQRNKGNFPGRFSGRQFSNSRSEMNVSTLELGDSALYLCASSLITDTEAFFGQGTRLTVV.